Each of the 14 T cell receptor beta chains below was sequenced from the same sample in a study of blood T cell repertoires in COVID-19. Measured with immunoSEQ multiplex PCR; TCRdb has only the in-frame clones, and not every one. Among 200,000 to 250,000 clones listed, roughly 85% were seen once. The material sequenced was PBMCs or T cells enriched from blood (not recorded which). These TCRs come from a woman aged 40 to 50 with acute COVID-19.

The V gene is TRBV7-3, the J gene TRBJ1-2, with a weak D call TRBD1 (6 bases). The CDR3 length is 18 residues. V was trimmed by 5 bases and J by 4 bases, leaving 26 bases between them. The germline V gene has CDR1 SGHTA and CDR2 FQGTGA. In DNA form, the CDR3 reads TGTGCCAGCAGCCCTCAGTTCTCGGACAAAAAAGGGGGCTATGGCTACACCTTC. It specifies CASSPQFSDKKGGYGYTF.

The count of this clone is one. The CDR3 here is CASSARRGAGVYEQYF. The DNA of the CDR3 is TGCGCCAGCAGCGCACGGCGAGGGGCAGGGGTATACGAGCAGTACTTC. The rearrangement joins TRBV10-1 to TRBJ2-7; D perhaps matches TRBD1 (6 bases). Germline V gene lookup returns CDR1 WNHNN and CDR2 SYGVQD (reference sequence). The CDR3 is 16 amino acids. Trimming took off 6 bases at V and 4 bases at J, with 22 bases between the two ends.

This clone appeared many times. This chain joins TRBV28 and TRBJ2-7, with D uncertain. CDR1 is MDHEN, CDR2 SYDVKM, per germline. V lost 1 base and J lost 4, with 8 bases in between. The CDR3 consists of 13 residues. The CDR3 loop reads CASSLSTWYEQYF. The CDR3 DNA reads as TGTGCCAGCAGTTTATCTACTTGGTACGAGCAGTACTTC.

This clone was found many times. The chain employs TRBV4-3 and TRBJ1-6; D is unclear. The CDR3 has 19 residues. Per germline, CDR1 LGHNA and CDR2 YSLEER. V was trimmed by 0 bases and J by 0 bases, leaving 15 bases between them. CDR3 sequence (DNA): TGCGCCAGCAGCCAAGATCCGGAGACGGCCAGCTCCTATAATTCACCCCTCCACTTT. It yields the protein CASSQDPETASSYNSPLHF.

This clone was seen once. The chain recombines TRBV7-8 with TRBJ2-2, with TRBD2 as a possible D gene (5 bases). V was pared by 8 bases and J by 4 bases, with 11 bases between. Germline V gene sequence: CDR1 SGHVS, CDR2 FQNEAQ. The CDR3 has 13 residues. As DNA, the CDR3 is TGTGCCAGCGGGAGCCCGGGCACCGGGGAGCTGTTTTTT. Translation gives CASGSPGTGELFF. The full variable domain, completed using reference TRBV7-8 and TRBJ2-2, is GAGVSQSPRYKVAKRGQDVALRCDPISGHVSLFWYQQALGQGPEFLTYFQNEAQLDKSGLPSDRFFAERPEGSVSTLKIQRTQQEDSAVYLCASGSPGTGELFFGEGSRLTVL.

J is TRBJ2-1 and V is TRBV10-2; the match to TRBD2 covers 12 bases. The J segment lost 4 bases and the V segment lost 5 bases, leaving 9 bases of the junction unmatched. The CDR3 is made up of 17 amino acids. The V gene's germline CDR1 is WSHSY and CDR2 SAAADI. CDR3 nucleotide sequence: TGCGCCAGCAGTACGACTAGCGGGAGAGAATTTTACAATGAGCAGTTCTTC. Its protein is CASSTTSGREFYNEQFF.

The chain has TRBV6-5 and TRBJ1-1, with D uncertain. V dropped 4 bases and J dropped 7 bases, with 16 bases sitting between them. This CDR3 contains 14 residues. Germline CDR1 and CDR2: MNHEY and SVGAGI. CDR3 protein: CASSLEPSVNEAFF. The CDR3 bases are TGTGCCAGCAGTTTGGAGCCCAGCGTGAATGAAGCTTTCTTT.

The rearrangement uses TRBV7-9 and TRBJ1-4, with D tentatively TRBD1 (6 bases). The V end lost 1 base, the J end lost 8 bases, and 8 bases lay between the germline ends. Germline V gene lookup returns CDR1 SEHNR and CDR2 FQNEAQ (reference sequence). The CDR3 consists of 13 residues. This CDR3 reads CASSLGGGEKLFF. CDR3 DNA: TGTGCCAGCAGCTTAGGCGGGGGCGAAAAACTGTTTTTT.

This chain connects TRBV6-1 to TRBJ1-1; tentative D call: TRBD1 (5 bases). Germline values: CDR1 MNHNS, CDR2 SASEGT. Trimming took 0 bases from V and 4 from J, leaving 6 bases between them. The CDR3 contains 13 residues. The DNA for the CDR3 is TGTGCCAGCAGTGAAGCGCAGGGCACTGAAGCTTTCTTT. It translates to CASSEAQGTEAFF.

This chain links TRBV19 with TRBJ2-7; 12 bases fit TRBD1. This CDR3 is 14 amino acids long. J was trimmed by 6 bases and V by 6 bases; bases with no gene match: 6. Germline CDR1 reads LNHDA; CDR2 reads SQIVND (reference sequence). CDR3 bases: TGTGCCAGTAGACCGGGACAGGGGGCCTTCGAGCAGTACTTC. Translating it yields CASRPGQGAFEQYF.

The chain joins TRBV19 to TRBJ1-5, with 9 positions matching TRBD1. CDR3 length equals 14 residues. The V and J ends lost 7 bases and 2 bases, in that order; junction bases with no gene match: 3. CDR1 and CDR2 from the germline V gene are LNHDA and SQIVND (reference sequence). CDR3 residues: CASTRQGGNQPQHF. For the CDR3, the DNA is TGTGCCAGTACCCGACAGGGGGGCAATCAGCCCCAGCATTTT.

V gene TRBV19 combines with J gene TRBJ2-3; a weak D match, TRBD1 (6 bases). Trimming took off 3 bases at V and 2 bases at J, with 15 bases between the two ends. The CDR3 loop spans 16 amino acids. Germline assignment: CDR1 LNHDA and CDR2 SQIVND (reference sequence). The DNA for the CDR3 is TGTGCCAGTAGTATTGGTGGTGGGGGCTTCACAGATACGCAGTATTTT. Translating it yields CASSIGGGGFTDTQYF.

This chain joins TRBV7-8 and TRBJ2-1; TRBD2 agrees at 11 bases. This CDR3 contains 15 residues. The V gene's germline CDR1 is SGHVS and CDR2 FQNEAQ. Trimming cost V 5 bases and J 8 bases; bases outside gene matches: 8. Here the CDR3 DNA reads TGTGCCAGCAGCCTCACCCCTAGCGGGAGGCATGAGCAGTTCTTC. Its protein is CASSLTPSGRHEQFF.

The chain employs TRBV4-1 and TRBJ2-7; the D is unclear. The V and J ends lost 3 bases and 5 bases respectively, with 11 bases between them. The CDR3 contains 13 residues. Germline V gives CDR1 MGHRA, CDR2 YSYEKL. The CDR3 region has the DNA TGCGCCAGCAGCCAGGTTCCCAACAACGAGCAGTACTTC. Residues: CASSQVPNNEQYF.